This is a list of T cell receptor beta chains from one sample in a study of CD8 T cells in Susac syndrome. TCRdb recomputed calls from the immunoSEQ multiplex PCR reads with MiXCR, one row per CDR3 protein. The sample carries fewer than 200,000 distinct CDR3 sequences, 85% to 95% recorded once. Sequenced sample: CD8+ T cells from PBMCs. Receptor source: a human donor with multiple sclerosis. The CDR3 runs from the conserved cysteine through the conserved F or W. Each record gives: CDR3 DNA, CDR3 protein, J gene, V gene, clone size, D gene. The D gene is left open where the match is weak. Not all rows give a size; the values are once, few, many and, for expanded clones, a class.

TGTGCCAGCAGCTACGGACTAGGGTTATACAATGAGCAGTTCTTC CASSYGLGLYNEQFF TRBJ2-1 TRBV28 . TRBD2
TGCGCCAGCAGCCTAATGGGGGAAAACGAGCAGTACTTC CASSLMGENEQYF TRBJ2-7 TRBV4-1 . .
TGCGCCAGCAGCCAAGCGTTCTACAGGGGGAGCGAGCAGTACTTC CASSQAFYRGSEQYF TRBJ2-7 TRBV4-1 . TRBD1
TGCGCCAGCAGCTTGGAAATAGCGGGATCCTACGAGCAGTACTTC CASSLEIAGSYEQYF TRBJ2-7 TRBV5-1 . TRBD2
TGTGCCAGCAGCCAAGATGGGCAGGGCCCAGATACGCAGTATTTT CASSQDGQGPDTQYF TRBJ2-3 TRBV4-2 . .
TGCAGTGTGCGTCGGGAGGGTCCCTACGAGCAGTACTTC CSVRREGPYEQYF TRBJ2-7 TRBV20-1 . TRBD2
TGTGCCAGCAGTCCACGACTAGCGGGAGAGACCCAGTACTTC CASSPRLAGETQYF TRBJ2-5 TRBV28 few TRBD2
TGTGCCAGCAGTTCAGGCTGGGAGGAGCAGTACTTC CASSSGWEEQYF TRBJ2-7 TRBV7-9 . .
TGTGCCAGCAGCGTAGGTTCTAGCGGGTCCCACGAGCAGTACTTC CASSVGSSGSHEQYF TRBJ2-7 TRBV9 few TRBD2
TGTGCCAGCAGCACCTTGACAGGGTTCGCCTACAATGAGCAGTTCTTC CASSTLTGFAYNEQFF TRBJ2-1 TRBV7-9 . TRBD1
TGCAGCGTTGAGGGACTAGCGGGGAGAAGCTCCTACAATGAGCAGTTCTTC CSVEGLAGRSSYNEQFF TRBJ2-1 TRBV29-1 once TRBD2
TGTGCCAGCAGCCAAGGGGTTAGCGGTGAGCAGTTCTTC CASSQGVSGEQFF TRBJ2-1 TRBV14 . .
TGTGCCAGCAGCTCCACACTTCTCGAGCAGTTCTTC CASSSTLLEQFF TRBJ2-1 TRBV7-9 . .
TGTGCCAGCAGCGTAGGGACTACACCTTACAATGAGCAGTTCTTC CASSVGTTPYNEQFF TRBJ2-1 TRBV9 . .
TGCAGTGCTAGCGGGACAGCATTCTACGAGCAGTACTTC CSASGTAFYEQYF TRBJ2-7 TRBV20-1 . TRBD1
TGTGCCAGCAGCTCTACTGCGGACGTGGGTGAAGCTTTCTTT CASSSTADVGEAFF TRBJ1-1 TRBV7-9 . .
TGTGCCAGCAGCTTGGTGGCAGGGTCTGATGGCTACACCTTC CASSLVAGSDGYTF TRBJ1-2 TRBV5-4 . .
TGTGCCAGCAGCCAAGATAACGGGGTTACCTACAATGAGCAGTTCTTC CASSQDNGVTYNEQFF TRBJ2-1 TRBV3-1 . .
TGTGCCAGCAGCACCCCCGAGTTAGGGGAAGCTAACTATGGCTACACCTTC CASSTPELGEANYGYTF TRBJ1-2 TRBV7-9 . .
TGTGCCAGCAGTTATCCAGACTGGGTGCAGTATTTT CASSYPDWVQYF TRBJ2-3 TRBV6-2/TRBV6-3 . .
TGTGCTAGTGGTTTGGTCCCCGGGACTAGCGGGGAAGAGACCCAGTACTTC CASGLVPGTSGEETQYF TRBJ2-5 TRBV12-5 . TRBD2
TGTGCCAGCAGCGTAGCTGGCGGGGGCATCGATGAGCAGTTCTTC CASSVAGGGIDEQFF TRBJ2-1 TRBV9 . .
TGTGCCAGCAGTGATGGGGGGTCAGGTCAGCCCCAGCATTTT CASSDGGSGQPQHF TRBJ1-5 TRBV2 . .
TGTGCTTCGACAGGGAAGCTCTACGAGCAGTACTTC CASTGKLYEQYF TRBJ2-7 TRBV2 . TRBD1
TGTGCCAGCAGCCAGCAGGACAGGGGTGTTCTAGAGACCCAGTACTTC CASSQQDRGVLETQYF TRBJ2-5 TRBV7-9 . TRBD1
TGTGCCACCAGCATACCGGGACAGGGCCACGAGCAGTACTTC CATSIPGQGHEQYF TRBJ2-7 TRBV15 . TRBD1